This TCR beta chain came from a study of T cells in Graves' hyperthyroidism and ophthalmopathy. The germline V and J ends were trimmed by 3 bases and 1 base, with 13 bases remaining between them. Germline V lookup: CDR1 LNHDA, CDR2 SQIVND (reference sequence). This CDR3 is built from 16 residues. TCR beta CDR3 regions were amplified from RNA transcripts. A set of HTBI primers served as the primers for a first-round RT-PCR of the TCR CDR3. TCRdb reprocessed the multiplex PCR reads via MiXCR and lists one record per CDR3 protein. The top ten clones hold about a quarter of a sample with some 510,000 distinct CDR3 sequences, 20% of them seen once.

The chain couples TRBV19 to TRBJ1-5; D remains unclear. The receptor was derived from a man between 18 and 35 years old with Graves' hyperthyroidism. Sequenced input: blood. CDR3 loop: CASSIRGEGSNQPQHF. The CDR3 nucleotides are TGTGCCAGTAGTATCCGCGGGGAAGGGAGCAATCAGCCCCAGCATTTT.